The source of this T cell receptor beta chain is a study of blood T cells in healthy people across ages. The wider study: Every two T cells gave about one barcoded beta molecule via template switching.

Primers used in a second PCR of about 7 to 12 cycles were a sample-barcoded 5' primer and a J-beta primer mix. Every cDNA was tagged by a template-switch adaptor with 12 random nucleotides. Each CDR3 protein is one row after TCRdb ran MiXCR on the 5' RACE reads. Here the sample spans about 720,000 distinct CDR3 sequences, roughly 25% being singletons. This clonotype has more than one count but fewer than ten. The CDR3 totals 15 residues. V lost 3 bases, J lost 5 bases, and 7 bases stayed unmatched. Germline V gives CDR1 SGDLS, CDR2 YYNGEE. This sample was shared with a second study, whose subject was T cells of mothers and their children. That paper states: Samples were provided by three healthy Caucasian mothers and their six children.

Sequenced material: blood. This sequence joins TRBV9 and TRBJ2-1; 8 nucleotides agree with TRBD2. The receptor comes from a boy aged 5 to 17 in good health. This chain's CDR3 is CASSASGLGNNEQFF. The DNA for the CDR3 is TGTGCCAGCAGCGCATCGGGACTAGGTAACAATGAGCAGTTCTTC. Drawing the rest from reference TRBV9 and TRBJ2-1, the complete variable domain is DSGVTQTPKHLITATGQRVTLRCSPRSGDLSVYWYQQSLDQGLQFLIQYYNGEERAKGNILERFSAQQFPDLHSELNLSSLELGDSALYFCASSASGLGNNEQFFGPGTRLTVL.